The rows below give T cell receptor beta chains drawn from one sample of a study of T-cell memory formation after mild COVID-19. TCRdb re-analysed the 5' RACE reads in MiXCR, keeping a single row per CDR3 protein. The table lists some 190,000 distinct CDR3 sequences, under 20% of them singletons. Sequenced sample: PBMCs or a T cell subset sorted from them (not recorded which). These receptors came from an adult woman who had mild COVID-19 (a few samples of this study predate the infection). Cell type and time point are not known. CDR3s include the opening cysteine and the closing phenylalanine or tryptophan. Each record gives: V gene, D gene, clone size, J gene, CDR3 protein, CDR3 DNA. D genes are given only for firm matches. Only some rows state a clone size, as once, few, many or a class for expanded clones.

v_gene: TRBV7-9; d_gene: TRBD2; abundance: many; j_gene: TRBJ2-7; CDR3aa: CASSLGASGYEQYF; CDR3nt: TGTGCCAGCAGCCTAGGGGCTAGCGGCTACGAGCAGTACTTC
v_gene: TRBV5-6; d_gene: TRBD1; abundance: .; j_gene: TRBJ2-7; CDR3aa: CASSFLTGGPFEQYF; CDR3nt: TGTGCCAGCAGTTTCCTGACAGGGGGACCTTTCGAGCAGTACTTC
v_gene: TRBV20-1; d_gene: .; abundance: .; j_gene: TRBJ1-4; CDR3aa: CSARDLTRLFF; CDR3nt: TGCAGTGCTAGAGATCTTACACGGCTGTTTTTT
v_gene: TRBV6-5; d_gene: TRBD1; abundance: .; j_gene: TRBJ1-5; CDR3aa: CASRPRGSNQPQHF; CDR3nt: TGTGCCAGCAGACCCAGGGGGAGTAATCAGCCCCAGCATTTT
v_gene: TRBV12-3/TRBV12-4; d_gene: TRBD1; abundance: .; j_gene: TRBJ2-3; CDR3aa: CASSSFGTGHWGTQYF; CDR3nt: TGTGCCAGCAGTTCCTTCGGGACAGGACACTGGGGTACGCAGTATTTT
v_gene: TRBV25-1; d_gene: .; abundance: few; j_gene: TRBJ1-6; CDR3aa: CASSARTANNSPLHF; CDR3nt: TGTGCCAGCAGTGCCAGGACAGCTAATAATTCACCCCTCCACTTT
v_gene: TRBV20-1; d_gene: .; abundance: many; j_gene: TRBJ2-4; CDR3aa: CSHQGREAKNIQYF; CDR3nt: TGCAGTCACCAGGGGAGGGAAGCCAAAAACATTCAGTACTTC
v_gene: TRBV5-1; d_gene: .; abundance: .; j_gene: TRBJ2-1; CDR3aa: CASSLDRVSYNEQFF; CDR3nt: TGCGCCAGCAGCTTGGACAGGGTTTCCTACAATGAGCAGTTCTTC
v_gene: TRBV6-2/TRBV6-3; d_gene: TRBD1; abundance: .; j_gene: TRBJ1-2; CDR3aa: CASSYPGTERAYGYTF; CDR3nt: TGTGCCAGCAGTTACCCCGGGACAGAACGTGCTTATGGCTACACCTTC
v_gene: TRBV20-1; d_gene: .; abundance: many; j_gene: TRBJ2-3; CDR3aa: CSANQRGGHLTDTQYF; CDR3nt: TGCAGTGCCAACCAAAGGGGGGGACATCTCACAGATACGCAGTATTTT
v_gene: TRBV10-3; d_gene: TRBD2; abundance: few; j_gene: TRBJ2-7; CDR3aa: CAISEPGGKASREQYF; CDR3nt: TGTGCCATCAGTGAGCCGGGGGGTAAGGCGTCCAGGGAGCAGTACTTC
v_gene: TRBV18; d_gene: .; abundance: .; j_gene: TRBJ1-2; CDR3aa: CASSPNSNNYGYTF; CDR3nt: TGTGCCAGCTCACCGAACAGTAATAACTATGGCTACACCTTC
v_gene: TRBV14; d_gene: TRBD2; abundance: .; j_gene: TRBJ2-7; CDR3aa: CASSGSGSSYEQYF; CDR3nt: TGTGCCAGCAGCGGTAGCGGGAGCTCCTACGAGCAGTACTTC